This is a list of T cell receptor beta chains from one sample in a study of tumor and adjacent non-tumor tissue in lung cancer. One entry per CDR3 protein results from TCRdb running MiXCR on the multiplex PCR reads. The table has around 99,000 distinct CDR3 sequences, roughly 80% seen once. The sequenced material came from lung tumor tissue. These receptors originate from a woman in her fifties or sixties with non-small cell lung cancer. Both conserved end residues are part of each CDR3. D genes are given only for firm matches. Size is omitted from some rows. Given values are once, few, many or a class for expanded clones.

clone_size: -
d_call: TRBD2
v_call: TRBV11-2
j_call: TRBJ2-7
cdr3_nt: TGTGCCAGCAGCTACGGGACTAGCAGGGGATACAAGCAGTACTTC
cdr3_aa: CASSYGTSRGYKQYF

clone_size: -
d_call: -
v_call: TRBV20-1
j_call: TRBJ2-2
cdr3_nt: TGCAGTGCTTCCAGTTCTAGCGACACTGGGGAGCTGTTTTTT
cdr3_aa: CSASSSSDTGELFF

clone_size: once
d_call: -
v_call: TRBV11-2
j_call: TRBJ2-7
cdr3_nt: TGTGCCAGCAGCTTAGCTAGCCACGAGTACGAGCAGTACTTC
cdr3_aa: CASSLASHEYEQYF

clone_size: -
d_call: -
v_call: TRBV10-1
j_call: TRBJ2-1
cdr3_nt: TGCGCCAGCAGCATAGGACTACCCAATGAGCTGTTCTTC
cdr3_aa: CASSIGLPNELFF

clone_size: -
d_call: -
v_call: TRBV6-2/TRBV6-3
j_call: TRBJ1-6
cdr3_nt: TGTGCCAACAGTTACTTTAGTATTGAAAATTCACCCCTCCACTTT
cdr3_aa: CANSYFSIENSPLHF

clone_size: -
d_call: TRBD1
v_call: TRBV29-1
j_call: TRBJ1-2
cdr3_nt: TGCAGCGTAGGGGACAGGTCACCTGACTACACCTTC
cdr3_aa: CSVGDRSPDYTF

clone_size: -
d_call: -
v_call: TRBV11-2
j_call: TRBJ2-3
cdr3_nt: TGTGCCAGCAGCACTCGGACAGCCAGCACAGATACGCAATATTTT
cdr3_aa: CASSTRTASTDTQYF

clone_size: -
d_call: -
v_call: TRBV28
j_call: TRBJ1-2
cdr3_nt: TGTGCCAGCAGTTTCAACACTAACTATGGCTACACCTTC
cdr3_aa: CASSFNTNYGYTF

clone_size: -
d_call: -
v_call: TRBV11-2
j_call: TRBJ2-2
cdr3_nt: TGTGTCAGCAGCTTAACTGATACGCTGTTTTTT
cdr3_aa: CVSSLTDTLFF

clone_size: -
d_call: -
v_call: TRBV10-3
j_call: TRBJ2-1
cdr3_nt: TGTGCCATCTCTGTAGGTAGCGGCAAGTACAATGAGCACTTCTTC
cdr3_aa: CAISVGSGKYNEHFF

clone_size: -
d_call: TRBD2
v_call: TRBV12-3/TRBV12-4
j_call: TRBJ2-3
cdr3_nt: TGTGTCAGCAGTACGACTAGCGGGGGGCCTACAGATACGCAGTATTTT
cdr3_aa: CVSSTTSGGPTDTQYF

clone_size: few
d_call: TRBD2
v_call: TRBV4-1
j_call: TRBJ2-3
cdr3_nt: TGCGCCAGCAGCCAAGATCCAGCGACTAGCGGGGGGGTAGGGGCCACAGATACGCAGTATTTT
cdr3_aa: CASSQDPATSGGVGATDTQYF

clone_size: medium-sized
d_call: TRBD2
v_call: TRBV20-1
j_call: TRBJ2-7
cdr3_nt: TGCAGTGCTAGAACTAGCGGGACCCTCTACGAGCAGTACTTC
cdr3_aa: CSARTSGTLYEQYF

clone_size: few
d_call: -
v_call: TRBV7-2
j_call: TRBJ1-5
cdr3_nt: TGTGCCAGCGTTCGACAGCCGTGGAGCAATCAGCCCCAGCATTTT
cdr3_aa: CASVRQPWSNQPQHF

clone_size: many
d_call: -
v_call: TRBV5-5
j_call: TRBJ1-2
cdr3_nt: TGTGCCAGCAGCGCAGTGGACACCTCAGCGTATGGCTACACCTTC
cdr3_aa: CASSAVDTSAYGYTF

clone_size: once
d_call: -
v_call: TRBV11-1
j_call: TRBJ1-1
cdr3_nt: TGTGCCAGCTGCTTAGGAGGGGGGAACACTGAAGCTTTCTTT
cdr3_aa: CASCLGGGNTEAFF

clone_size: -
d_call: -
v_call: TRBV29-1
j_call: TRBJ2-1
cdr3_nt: TGCAGCCTCATGGGTCAGGGCGAGTCCTACAATGAGCAGTTCTTC
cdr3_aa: CSLMGQGESYNEQFF

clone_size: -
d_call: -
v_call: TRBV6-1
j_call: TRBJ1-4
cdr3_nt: TGTGCCAGCAGTTCGGCGGGCGGGCAGGCTAATGAAAAACTGTTTTTT
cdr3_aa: CASSSAGGQANEKLFF

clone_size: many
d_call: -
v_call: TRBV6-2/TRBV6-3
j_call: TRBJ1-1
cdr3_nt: TGTGCCAGCAGTTTTTCGGGCGGTCGCTACACTGAAGCTTTCTTT
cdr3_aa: CASSFSGGRYTEAFF

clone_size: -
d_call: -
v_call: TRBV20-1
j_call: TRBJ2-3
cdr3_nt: TGCAGTACTCTCGAGATACTTAGCACAAATACGCAGTATTTT
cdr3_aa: CSTLEILSTNTQYF

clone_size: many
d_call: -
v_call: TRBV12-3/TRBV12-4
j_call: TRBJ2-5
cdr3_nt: TGTGCCAGCAGTCGGGCCGTAGGGGGAAATGGAGAGACCCAGTACTTC
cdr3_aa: CASSRAVGGNGETQYF

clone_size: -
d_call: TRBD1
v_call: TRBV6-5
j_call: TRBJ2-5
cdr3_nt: TGTGCTAGCAGTTACGCCATTAACAGGGGTTTTGAGACCCAGTACTTC
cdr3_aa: CASSYAINRGFETQYF

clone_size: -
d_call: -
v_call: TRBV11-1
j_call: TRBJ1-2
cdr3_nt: TGTTCCAGCAGCATCGGACACGAGGCAGGGTATGGCTTCACCTTC
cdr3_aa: CSSSIGHEAGYGFTF

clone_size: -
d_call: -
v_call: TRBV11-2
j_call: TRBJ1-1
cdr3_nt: TGTGCCTTCAGCTTAGATCCTGGCGTGTACACTGAAGCCTTCTTT
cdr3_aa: CAFSLDPGVYTEAFF

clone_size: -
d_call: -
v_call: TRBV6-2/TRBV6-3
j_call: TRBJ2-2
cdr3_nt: TGTGCCTGCAGTTACACCCATCAGAGGGTCAACACCGGGGAGCTGTTTTTT
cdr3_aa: CACSYTHQRVNTGELFF

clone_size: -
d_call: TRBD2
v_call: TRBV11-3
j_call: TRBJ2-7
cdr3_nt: TGTGTCAGCAGTTTACGGGGAGGGGTCTCCTACGAGCAGTACTTC
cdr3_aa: CVSSLRGGVSYEQYF

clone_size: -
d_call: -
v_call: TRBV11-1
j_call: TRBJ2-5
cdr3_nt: TGTACCAGCAGCATGGATAAAGAGACCCAGTACTTC
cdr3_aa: CTSSMDKETQYF

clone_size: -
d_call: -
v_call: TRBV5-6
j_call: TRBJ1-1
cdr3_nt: TGTACCAGCAGCCTGTGGGCCCTCAGGCCGAACACTGAAGCTTTCTTT
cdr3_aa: CTSSLWALRPNTEAFF

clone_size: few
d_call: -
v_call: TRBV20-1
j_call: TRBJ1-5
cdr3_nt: TGCAGTACTAGAGGACAATTTATCGGCAATCAGCCCCAGCATTTT
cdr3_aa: CSTRGQFIGNQPQHF

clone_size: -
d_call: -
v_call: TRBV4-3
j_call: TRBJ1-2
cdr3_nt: TGCGCCAGCAGCCAAACCCTGACAGCTCCCTATGGCTACGCCTTC
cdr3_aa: CASSQTLTAPYGYAF

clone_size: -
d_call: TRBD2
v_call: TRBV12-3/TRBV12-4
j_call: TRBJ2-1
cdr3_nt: TGTACCAGCAGTTTAGACTCACTAGCGGGGGGGCCAGATGAGCAGTTCTTC
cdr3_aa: CTSSLDSLAGGPDEQFF

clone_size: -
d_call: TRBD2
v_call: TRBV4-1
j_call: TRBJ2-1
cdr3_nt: TGCGCCAGCAGCCGCTCAGCTAGCGGGGGAGCCAGTGAGCAGTTCTTC
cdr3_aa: CASSRSASGGASEQFF

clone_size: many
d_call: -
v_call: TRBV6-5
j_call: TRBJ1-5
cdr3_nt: TGTGCCAGCAGAACAGGGATGGGCAATCAGCCCCAGCATTTT
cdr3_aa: CASRTGMGNQPQHF

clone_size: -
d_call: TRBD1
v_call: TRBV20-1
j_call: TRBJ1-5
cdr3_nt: TGCAATACTTGGGACAGCAATAATCAGCCCCAGCATTTT
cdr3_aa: CNTWDSNNQPQHF

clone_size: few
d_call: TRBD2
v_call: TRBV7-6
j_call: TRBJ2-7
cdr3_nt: TGTGCCAGCAGCCGTGGCGGGGGGGACCACGAGCAGCACTTC
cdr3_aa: CASSRGGGDHEQHF